The present T cell receptor beta chain was sequenced within a study of T cell responses to AZD1222 COVID-19 vaccine. Study results and limitations: A mostly white British donor set with more females was recruited, and clonal diversity was possibly underestimated. Reportedly, close to half of spike-specific TCRs are directed against unmutated variant regions. Seropositivity was recorded at baseline in only six AZD1222 recipients.

The count of this clone is one. Its cognate antigen is unknown. CDR1 is SEHNR, CDR2 FQNEAQ, per germline (reference sequence). The CDR3 has 15 residues. Trimming took 2 bases from V and 2 from J, leaving 12 bases between them. Second doses that came at about 4 or about 12 weeks were put together. Profiled with immunoSEQ multiplex PCR; TCRdb holds only in-frame clones, not every one. The table shows 120,000 to 150,000 clones, with roughly nine tenths occurring only once. The V gene is TRBV7-9, the J gene TRBJ2-5, with a tentative D call TRBD1 (5 bases). Sequenced material: peripheral blood, taken 28 days after the second AZD1222 dose. This clonotype originated in an adult who received the AZD1222 COVID-19 vaccine. In DNA form, the CDR3 reads TGTGCCAGCAGCTTAAGTATTGGGGCACAAGAGACCCAGTACTTC. As protein: CASSLSIGAQETQYF.